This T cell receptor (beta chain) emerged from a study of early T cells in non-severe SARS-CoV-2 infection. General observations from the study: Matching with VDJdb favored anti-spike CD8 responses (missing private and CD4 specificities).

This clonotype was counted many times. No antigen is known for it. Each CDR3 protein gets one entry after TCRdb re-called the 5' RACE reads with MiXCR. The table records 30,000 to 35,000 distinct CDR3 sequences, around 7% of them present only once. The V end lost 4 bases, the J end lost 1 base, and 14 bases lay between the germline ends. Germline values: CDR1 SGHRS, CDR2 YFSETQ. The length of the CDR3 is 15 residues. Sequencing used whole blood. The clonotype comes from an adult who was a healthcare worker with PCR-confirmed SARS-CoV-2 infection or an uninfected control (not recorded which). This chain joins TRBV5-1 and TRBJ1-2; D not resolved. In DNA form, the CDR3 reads TGCGCCAGCAGCCCAGACGGAGGGATTAACTATGGCTACACCTTC. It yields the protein CASSPDGGINYGYTF.